This T cell receptor beta chain was identified in a study of blood T cells in healthy people across ages. The use of a sample-barcoded 5' primer and a J-beta primer mix characterized a second PCR of roughly 7 to 11 cycles. MiXCR, applied by TCRdb to the 5' RACE reads, yields one record per CDR3 protein. This table holds some 1.5 million distinct CDR3 sequences, 28% found once. Regarding the study as a whole: Naive CD4+ cells and diversity were both higher in long-lived donors than in aged donors. While age rose, TCR beta diversity per million T cells dropped in a roughly linear way.

This clonotype was seen more than once but under ten times. Its antigen is as yet unknown. This receptor was obtained from a woman under 40 in good health. Material: blood.

CDR3 sequence reads: CSARDQGSYSNQPQHF. In DNA form, the CDR3 reads TGCAGTGCTAGAGATCAGGGTTCCTATAGCAATCAGCCCCAGCATTTT. The rearrangement joins TRBV20-1 to TRBJ1-5; possibly TRBD1 for D (5 bases). V was pared by 0 bases and J by 0 bases, with 12 bases between. The CDR3 totals 16 residues. Germline V CDR1 and CDR2: DFQATT, SNEGSKA (reference sequence).